In its sample, the clone carrying this TCR beta chain was seen a few times. Its target is not known. Trimming shortened V by 6 bases and J by 5 bases, and 8 bases separated the two germline ends. The CDR3 consists of 11 residues. Using a J-beta primer mix together with a sample-barcoded 5' primer, a second PCR was run for roughly 6 to 12 cycles. TCRdb reprocessed the 5' RACE reads with MiXCR, giving one entry per CDR3 protein. This table holds roughly 500,000 distinct CDR3 sequences, less than 25% found once. This sample was taken from a study of blood T cells in healthy people across ages. Study-level points and caveats: Because sorting was not performed, PBMCs prevented conclusive naive versus antigen-experienced comparison.

These sequences were also reported in another study, on T cells of mothers and their children. That paper states: The second PCR's M1S primer added sample barcodes and 2-4 random nucleotides. Reads obtained per mother exceeded 10 million TCR beta CDR3 reads, with approximately 3 million obtained per child.

The sequencing sample was made of blood. The V and J genes are TRBV12-3 or TRBV12-4 and TRBJ2-7; D remains ambiguous. This TCR was sampled from a boy between 10 and 17 years old in good health. CDR3 sequence (DNA): TGTGCCAGCAGGCTAGGCGACGAGCAGTACTTC. Its protein product is CASRLGDEQYF.